Below, 2 T cell receptor beta chains from the same sample are listed, as sequenced in a study of blood T cell repertoires in COVID-19. Assay: immunoSEQ multiplex PCR; the TCRdb copy retains only in-frame clones and omits some. This sample yields about 250,000 clones, of which approximately 90% are seen a single time; around 0.91% belongs to the top ten. Sequenced sample: peripheral blood. These receptors were collected from a woman in her thirties or forties who had recovered from COVID-19.

The rearrangement joins TRBV6-1 to TRBJ1-3; weak D call: TRBD1 (5 bases). The V gene lost 4 bases and the J gene lost 0 bases, with 13 bases spanning the gap. The CDR3 is 16 residues long. In germline, CDR1 is MNHNS, CDR2 SASEGT. The CDR3 DNA sequence: TGTGCCAGCAGTGCCCCGACAGTTCCCTCTGGAAACACCATATATTTT. Translation gives CASSAPTVPSGNTIYF.

The chain recombines TRBV19 with TRBJ2-1, with D possibly being TRBD1 (6 bases). Trimming removed 1 base at V and 8 bases at J, with 12 bases between. The CDR3 has 14 amino acids. Germline assignment: CDR1 LNHDA and CDR2 SQIVND (reference sequence). The CDR3 DNA reads as TGTGCCAGTAGTATAGGGGACACTAAGGATGAGCAGTTCTTC. Its protein product is CASSIGDTKDEQFF.